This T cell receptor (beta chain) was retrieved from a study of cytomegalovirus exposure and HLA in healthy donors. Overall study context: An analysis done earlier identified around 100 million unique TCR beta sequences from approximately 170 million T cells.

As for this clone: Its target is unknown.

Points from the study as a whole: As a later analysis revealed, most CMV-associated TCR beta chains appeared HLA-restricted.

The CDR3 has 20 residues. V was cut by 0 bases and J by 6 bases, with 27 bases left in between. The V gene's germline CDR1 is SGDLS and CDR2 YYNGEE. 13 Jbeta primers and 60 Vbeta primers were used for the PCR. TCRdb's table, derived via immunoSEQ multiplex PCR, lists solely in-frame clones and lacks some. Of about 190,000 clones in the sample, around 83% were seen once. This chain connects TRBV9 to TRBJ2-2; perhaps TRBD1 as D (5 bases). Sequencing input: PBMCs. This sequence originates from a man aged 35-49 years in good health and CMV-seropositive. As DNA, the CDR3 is TGTGCCAGCAGCGTAGCTGGAGACCGGGCTGGGATTCAAGGGGCCGGGGAGCTGTTTTTT. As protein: CASSVAGDRAGIQGAGELFF.